The 26 T cell receptor beta chains reported below all come from one sample, sequenced in a study of control samples from healthy donors and cancer patients. Assay used: immunoSEQ multiplex PCR; TCRdb lists only in-frame clones, some missing. The sample carries tens of thousands of clones, 91% recorded once. Sequencing input: blood. Source of these receptors: a young man in good health.

This chain connects TRBV5-1 to TRBJ2-1, with TRBD2 matching over 12 bases. The CDR3 covers 15 residues. The J segment lost 15 bases and the V segment lost 6 bases, leaving 16 bases of the junction unmatched. The V gene's germline CDR1 is SGHRS and CDR2 YFSETQ. CDR3 in DNA: TGCGCCAGCACCTTCCCGGGACTAGCGGGTGGGGCCTTGTTCTTC. As protein: CASTFPGLAGGALFF.

The chain has TRBV5-6 and TRBJ1-1; D gene ambiguous. The CDR3 runs to 11 residues. Trimming took 2 bases from V and 11 from J, leaving 10 bases between them. Germline V gene data show CDR1 as SGHDT and CDR2 as YYEEEE. The CDR3 spells CASSLGWNAFF. For the CDR3, the DNA is TGTGCCAGCAGCTTAGGGTGGAACGCTTTCTTT.

The rearrangement links TRBV5-6 to TRBJ1-1; D not resolved. CDR1 and CDR2 from the germline V gene are SGHDT and YYEEEE. Trimming took 0 bases from V and 8 from J, leaving 8 bases between them. This CDR3 has 12 amino acids. The CDR3 is CASSLGELEAFF. CDR3 DNA sequence: TGTGCCAGCAGCTTGGGAGAGCTAGAAGCTTTCTTT. Supplemented by reference TRBV5-6 and TRBJ1-1, the full variable domain reads DAGVTQSPTHLIKTRGQQVTLRCSPKSGHDTVSWYQQALGQGPQFIFQYYEEEERQRGNFPDRFSGHQFPNYSSELNVNALLLGDSALYLCASSLGELEAFFGQGTRLTVV.

The chain couples TRBV19 to TRBJ2-1; 12 positions match TRBD2. The CDR3 is made up of 17 amino acids. The germline CDR1 and CDR2 sequences are LNHDA and SQIVND (reference sequence). V was pared by 5 bases and J by 4 bases, with 9 bases of the junction left unmatched. The CDR3: CASSQELAGGFYNEQFF. The CDR3 coding sequence is TGTGCCAGTAGTCAGGAGCTAGCGGGAGGGTTTTACAATGAGCAGTTCTTC.

The chain joins TRBV7-9 to TRBJ2-1; 14 bases agree with TRBD2. With 3 bases clipped from V and 6 bases from J, the junction kept 7 bases outside the gene matches. Germline V gene sequence: CDR1 SEHNR, CDR2 FQNEAQ (reference sequence). The CDR3 spans 17 residues. The CDR3 protein is CASSLTSGRAFRNEQFF. The CDR3 DNA is TGTGCCAGCAGCTTGACTAGCGGGAGGGCTTTTCGCAATGAGCAGTTCTTC.

This clone was observed a single time. The V and J genes are TRBV4-3 and TRBJ1-6, with D uncertain. V lost 0 bases and J lost 10, with 16 bases in between. This CDR3 comprises 16 residues. The germline V gene has CDR1 LGHNA and CDR2 YSLEER. The CDR3 DNA is TGCGCCAGCAGCCAAGATCGGGCCGCTCCGGGCTCACCCCTCCACTTT. Translating it yields CASSQDRAAPGSPLHF.

The chain is built from TRBV30 and TRBJ1-2; tentatively, D is TRBD1 (6 bases). The CDR3 is made up of 15 amino acids. The V end lost 3 bases, the J end lost 0 bases, and 14 bases lay between the germline ends. The germline V gene encodes CDR1 GTSNPN and CDR2 SVGIG (reference sequence). The CDR3 region is CAWSQGGGSNYGYTF. The CDR3 DNA reads as TGTGCCTGGAGCCAAGGGGGAGGATCTAACTATGGCTACACCTTC.

This sequence joins TRBV11-3 and TRBJ2-7; 16 bases line up with TRBD2. Germline CDR1 is SGHNT and CDR2 is YENEEA. Trimming took 5 bases from V and 5 from J; bases not matched to a gene: 6. CDR3 length: 16 amino acids. Here the CDR3 reads CASSPQGTSGGDEQYF. For the CDR3, the DNA is TGTGCCAGCAGCCCACAAGGGACTAGCGGGGGGGACGAGCAGTACTTC.

This clone has only one observation. The V and J genes are TRBV6-2 or TRBV6-3 and TRBJ1-1, with TRBD1 identical over 9 bases. V shed 4 bases and J 1 base; nucleotides not matched to a gene: 7. CDR3 length equals 16 residues. Looked up from germline, CDR1 is MNHEY and CDR2 is SVGEGT. DNA for the CDR3: TGTGCCAGCAGTTTACTTGGGACAGGGACGAACACTGAAGCTTTCTTT. Its translation is CASSLLGTGTNTEAFF.

The chain couples TRBV10-3 to TRBJ2-7; no clear D gene. Trimming took off 5 bases at V and 3 bases at J, with 11 bases between the two ends. Germline V CDR1 and CDR2: ENHRY, SYGVKD. The CDR3 length is 13 residues. The CDR3 loop reads CAISTDVDYEQYF. For the CDR3, the DNA is TGTGCCATCAGTACGGACGTTGACTACGAGCAGTACTTC.

This chain connects TRBV2 to TRBJ2-7, with D unclear. The germline V gene encodes CDR1 SNHLY and CDR2 FYNNEI. CDR3 length equals 11 residues. V was clipped by 7 bases and J by 3 bases, with 7 bases between them. The CDR3 protein is CASIQHYEQYF. CDR3 in DNA: TGTGCCAGCATCCAACACTACGAGCAGTACTTC.

CDR3 sequence reads: CASSYSSSSSGGSTDTQYF. The DNA of the CDR3 is TGTGCCAGCAGTTACTCGAGTTCGTCTAGCGGGGGGAGCACAGATACGCAGTATTTT. This chain connects TRBV6-2 or TRBV6-3 to TRBJ2-3, with TRBD2 matching over 11 bases. Germline CDR1 MNHEY, CDR2 SVGEGT. With 0 bases clipped from V and 0 bases from J, the junction kept 8 bases outside the gene matches. The CDR3 consists of 19 residues.

The chain is built from TRBV5-5 and TRBJ1-2; weak D call: TRBD1 (6 bases). Germline values: CDR1 SGHKS, CDR2 YYEKEE (reference sequence). V lost 2 bases and J 6 bases, leaving 11 bases between the germline ends. This CDR3 is 13 amino acids long. The CDR3 nucleotides read TGTGCCAGCAGCTTCGCCGACAGGCATGGCTACACCTTC. This translates into CASSFADRHGYTF. Complete variable domain (other parts from reference TRBV5-5 and TRBJ1-2): DAGVTQSPTHLIKTRGQQVTLRCSPISGHKSVSWYQQVLGQGPQFIFQYYEKEERGRGNFPDRFSARQFPNYSSELNVNALLLGDSALYLCASSFADRHGYTFGSGTRLTVV.

V usage is TRBV20-1 and J usage is TRBJ2-3; tentatively, D is TRBD1 or TRBD2 (5 bases each). The CDR3 runs 9 residues. Germline CDR1 reads DFQATT; CDR2 reads SNEGSKA (reference sequence). V was shortened by 7 bases and J by 6 bases, with 5 bases between the two germline ends. The CDR3 sequence: CSGGDTQYF. CDR3 DNA sequence: TGCAGTGGGGGGGATACGCAGTATTTT.

The rearrangement links TRBV2 to TRBJ2-3; D may be TRBD1 (6 bases). CDR1 SNHLY and CDR2 FYNNEI come from the germline V gene. Between the trimmed V and J ends, which lost 0 bases and 1 base, there was a span of 14 bases. The CDR3 runs to 17 residues. As DNA, the CDR3 is TGTGCCAGCAGTGAAGCAATATCAGGGGCTGGCACAGATACGCAGTATTTT. Its protein is CASSEAISGAGTDTQYF.

This clone has more than one count but fewer than ten. In nucleotides, the CDR3 is TGTGCCAGCAGTTTAAGCCCACGCGGAGGCTACACCTTC. This encodes CASSLSPRGGYTF. The rearrangement joins TRBV27 to TRBJ1-2; no firm D call. This CDR3 spans 13 amino acids. CDR1 is MNHEY and CDR2 is SMNVEV in the germline V gene (reference sequence). Trimming pared 2 bases from V and 8 bases from J, leaving 12 bases between.

This clone was recorded once. The chain joins TRBV11-3 to TRBJ2-1, with D perhaps matching TRBD1 (5 bases). CDR3 length equals 13 residues. With 5 bases removed from V and 7 bases from J, the gap between germline ends came to 12 bases. The germline CDR1 and CDR2 sequences are SGHNT and YENEEA. Here the CDR3 DNA reads TGTGCCAGCAGCCTCCAGGGTGCTAATGAGCAGTTCTTC. Residues: CASSLQGANEQFF.

The V gene is TRBV18, the J gene TRBJ2-5; 7 bases agree with TRBD1. The CDR3 runs to 14 residues. The V and J ends lost 1 base and 3 bases, in that order; junction bases with no gene match: 2. Germline CDR1 and CDR2: KGHSH and LQKENI. As DNA, the CDR3 is TGTGCCAGCTCACCACGACAGGGAGAAGAGACCCAGTACTTC. Translation gives CASSPRQGEETQYF. The variable domain in full, with the rest retrieved from reference TRBV18 and TRBJ2-5, is NAGVMQNPRHLVRRRGQEARLRCSPMKGHSHVYWYRQLPEEGLKFMVYLQKENIIDESGMPKERFSAEFPKEGPSILRIQQVVRGDSAAYFCASSPRQGEETQYFGPGTRLLVL.

J is TRBJ2-7 and V is TRBV28, with D unresolved. This CDR3 spans 15 amino acids. Germline CDR1 is MDHEN and CDR2 is SYDVKM. V lost 2 bases, J lost 5 bases, and 16 bases lay in between. CDR3 protein: CASSLGAGPANEQYF. The CDR3 DNA reads TGTGCCAGCAGTTTAGGTGCCGGGCCTGCGAACGAGCAGTACTTC.

This chain joins TRBV15 and TRBJ1-1, with D perhaps TRBD1 (5 bases). CDR3 length: 18 amino acids. The V end was cut by 3 bases, the J end by 0 bases, with 20 bases between. Germline V gives CDR1 LNHNV, CDR2 YYDKDF (reference sequence). CDR3 region: CATSRRWGPSGVNTEAFF. As DNA, the CDR3 is TGTGCCACCAGCAGGCGCTGGGGACCGAGTGGAGTGAACACTGAAGCTTTCTTT.

The V gene is TRBV10-3, the J gene TRBJ2-7; D is unclear. This CDR3 region has 14 residues. V lost 6 bases to trimming and J lost 3 bases, with 15 bases between them. Germline CDR1 ENHRY, CDR2 SYGVKD. Written as DNA, the CDR3 is TGTGCCATCAGCCCTTCTCCAGGTGTCTACGAGCAGTACTTC. Translating it yields CAISPSPGVYEQYF.

The chain carries TRBV15 and TRBJ2-4, with 7 bases identical to TRBD1. The V gene end was trimmed by 1 base and the J gene end by 9 bases; junction bases not matched to a gene: 3. This CDR3 comprises 13 residues. CDR1 and CDR2 (germline): LNHNV, YYDKDF (reference sequence). The DNA of the CDR3 is TGTGCCACCAGCAGAGGGGACAGCCGCATTCAGTACTTC. Amino acid sequence: CATSRGDSRIQYF. Looking up the rest from reference TRBV15 and TRBJ2-4 gives the full variable domain: DAMVIQNPRYQVTQFGKPVTLSCSQTLNHNVMYWYQQKSSQAPKLLFHYYDKDFNNEADTPDNFQSRRPNTSFCFLDIRSPGLGDTAMYLCATSRGDSRIQYFGAGTRLSVL.

The chain has TRBV14 and TRBJ2-6; D is uncertain. The germline V and J ends were trimmed by 4 bases and 1 base, with 2 bases remaining between them. Germline loops: CDR1 SGHDN, CDR2 FVKESK. CDR3 length: 13 amino acids. The DNA of the CDR3 is TGTGCCAGCAGCCTTTCTGGGGCCAACGTCCTGACTTTC. Translation gives CASSLSGANVLTF.

The chain has TRBV19 and TRBJ1-3, with no clear D. V lost 4 bases, J lost 0 bases, and 10 bases lay in between. The CDR3 sequence is 15 residues long. CDR1 and CDR2 from the germline V gene are LNHDA and SQIVND (reference sequence). As DNA, the CDR3 is TGTGCCAGTAGTACCGGACGGAGCTCTGGAAACACCATATATTTT. Encoded protein: CASSTGRSSGNTIYF.

This rearrangement joins TRBV23-1 to TRBJ2-3; 10 bases are a match to TRBD2. TRBV23-1 is assigned to the ORF class and has an uncertain function. Germline trimming cut 4 bases from V and 0 bases from J; bases unmatched to any gene: 4. This CDR3 has 16 amino acids. The CDR3 DNA follows: TGCGCCAGCAGTCGACTAGCGGGCTCTAGCACAGATACGCAGTATTTT. Translated: CASSRLAGSSTDTQYF.

This rearrangement joins TRBV19 to TRBJ1-6; 9 bases align to TRBD1. Germline CDR1 is LNHDA and CDR2 is SQIVND (reference sequence). The CDR3 contains 17 residues. Trimming at V came to 5 bases and at J to 9 bases, leaving 14 bases not matched to a gene. The CDR3 bases are TGTGCCAGTAGTCCCCGCTCGGGGACAGGGAGCCGTTCACCCCTCCACTTT. Its protein product is CASSPRSGTGSRSPLHF.